This T cell receptor beta chain came from a study of OX40 agonist ivuxolimab in advanced cancers. About the study: All patients had ivuxolimab intravenously every 2 weeks at 0.01 to 10 mg/kg. Hepatocellular carcinoma, melanoma, renal cell or head and neck cancer affected the dose-escalation patients. The study reported partial responses in three patients: one hepatocellular carcinoma, two cutaneous melanoma.

This CDR3 comprises 13 residues. With 4 bases clipped from V and 8 bases from J, the junction kept 6 bases outside the gene matches. The germline V gene encodes CDR1 SGHVS and CDR2 FNYEAQ. Some clones are missing from TCRdb's copy, which holds only in-frame ones; the method was immunoSEQ multiplex PCR. Altogether some 25,000 clones are present, approximately 75% being singletons, with the ten largest covering over 20%. Sequences were derived from CD4+ or CD8+ T cells sorted from blood, sampled in a trial of the OX40 agonist ivuxolimab. This receptor was obtained from an adult with an advanced solid tumor such as melanoma, head and neck, liver or kidney cancer. The rearrangement links TRBV7-6 to TRBJ1-2; TRBD1 matches 8 bases. Written as DNA, the CDR3 is TGTGCCAGCAGCTCGGGACAGGAACGCGGCTACACCTTC. It yields the protein CASSSGQERGYTF.